Presented here are 23 T cell receptor beta chains from one specimen sequenced in a study of high-grade serous ovarian cancer treatment subgroups. The tumor samples were collected prior to definitive surgery or chemotherapy. TCRdb keeps only in-frame clones here, not all; method: immunoSEQ multiplex PCR. The table shows 620 or so clones, with around 80% occurring only once. The sample taken for sequencing was tumor tissue. These receptors originate from a human donor with high-grade serous ovarian cancer.

The chain recombines TRBV7-3 with TRBJ2-7; TRBD2 matches 10 bases. Germline trimming cut 5 bases from V and 5 bases from J; bases unmatched to any gene: 27. This CDR3 has 21 residues. CDR1 and CDR2 from the germline V gene are SGHTA and FQGTGA. The CDR3 bases are TGTGCCAGCAGCCCCACAGGGCCCGGATTAGGGGCTAGCGGGAGTCTCCACGAGCAGTACTTC. It yields the protein CASSPTGPGLGASGSLHEQYF. Full variable domain (outside the CDR3, taken from reference TRBV7-3 and TRBJ2-7): GAGVSQTPSNKVTEKGKYVELRCDPISGHTALYWYRQSLGQGPEFLIYFQGTGAADDSGLPNDRFFAVRPEGSVSTLKIQRTERGDSAVYLCASSPTGPGLGASGSLHEQYFGPGTRLTVT.

This chain connects TRBV28 to TRBJ1-1, with TRBD1 identical over 8 bases. Germline V lookup: CDR1 MDHEN, CDR2 SYDVKM. The CDR3 length is 12 residues. With V trimmed by 7 bases and J by 11 bases, 9 bases remained unmatched. In DNA, the CDR3 is TGTGCCAGCAACGACGGCAGGGGGCTCGCTTTCTTT. As protein: CASNDGRGLAFF. Supplemented by reference TRBV28 and TRBJ1-1, the full variable domain reads DVKVTQSSRYLVKRTGEKVFLECVQDMDHENMFWYRQDPGLGLRLIYFSYDVKMKEKGDIPEGYSVSREKKERFSLILESASTNQTSMYLCASNDGRGLAFFGQGTRLTVV.

The J gene is TRBJ2-1, the V gene TRBV28; 8 positions agree with TRBD2. This CDR3 is built from 16 residues. V was pared by 6 bases and J by 9 bases, with 16 bases of the junction left unmatched. Per germline, CDR1 MDHEN and CDR2 SYDVKM. The CDR3 is CASRTTTSGPQSEQFF. For the CDR3, the DNA is TGTGCCAGCAGGACTACTACTAGCGGCCCCCAAAGTGAGCAGTTCTTC.

A few counts support this clone. This chain links TRBV6-1 with TRBJ2-2; weak D call: TRBD2 (6 bases). Germline V gene lookup returns CDR1 MNHNS and CDR2 SASEGT. The germline V and J ends were trimmed by 6 bases and 5 bases, with 13 bases remaining between them. The CDR3 has 14 residues. CDR3 region: CASRDPGGTGELFF. CDR3 sequence (DNA): TGTGCCAGCAGGGACCCCGGAGGGACCGGGGAGCTGTTTTTT.

In this sample, this clone turned up a few times. The germline gene is not matched at one end of the junction; a read error may be the cause. The chain carries TRBV6-6 and TRBJ2-7; TRBD1 is a possible D gene (5 bases). Germline loops: CDR1 MNHNY, CDR2 SVGAGI (reference sequence). CDR3 length: 14 residues. The CDR3 sequence: CASSHSRELNEQYF. CDR3 nucleotides: TGTGCCAGCAGTCACTCCAGGGAATTGAACGAGCAGTACTTC.

DNA for the CDR3: TGTGCCAGCAGCTTGGAAGACTTCTTC. As protein: CASSLEDFF. This chain links TRBV5-8 with TRBJ2-1; no clear D. The V end was cut by 0 bases, the J end by 16 bases, with 5 bases between. This CDR3 has 9 amino acids. CDR1 is SGHTS and CDR2 is YDEGEE in the germline V gene.

The J gene is TRBJ2-1, the V gene TRBV30; no firm D call. The length of the CDR3 is 12 residues. Deletions cut 0 bases from V and 9 bases from J, with 9 bases between. Germline V lookup: CDR1 GTSNPN, CDR2 SVGIG (reference sequence). CDR3 nucleotides: TGTGCCTGGAGTGTATTAGGCCGTGAGCAGTTCTTC. Residues: CAWSVLGREQFF.

The rearrangement uses TRBV15 and TRBJ2-1; no firm D call. The CDR3 has 14 residues. Trimming removed 3 bases from V and 0 bases from J, with 6 bases in between. Germline V gene data show CDR1 as LNHNV and CDR2 as YYDKDF (reference sequence). CDR3 sequence: CATSSWSSYNEQFF. The CDR3, as DNA: TGTGCCACCAGCAGCTGGAGCTCCTACAATGAGCAGTTCTTC. The full variable domain, completed using reference TRBV15 and TRBJ2-1, is DAMVIQNPRYQVTQFGKPVTLSCSQTLNHNVMYWYQQKSSQAPKLLFHYYDKDFNNEADTPDNFQSRRPNTSFCFLDIRSPGLGDTAMYLCATSSWSSYNEQFFGPGTRLTVL.

The chain employs TRBV2 and TRBJ1-5, with D possibly being TRBD1 (5 bases). Deletions cut 5 bases from V and 3 bases from J, with 11 bases between. CDR1 and CDR2 (germline): SNHLY, FYNNEI. The length of the CDR3 is 14 residues. This CDR3 is CASSPDSPNQPQHF. CDR3 DNA: TGTGCCAGCAGTCCAGACAGTCCCAATCAGCCCCAGCATTTT.

CDR3 protein: CASSLEAGGNEKLFF. The CDR3 nucleotides are TGTGCCAGCAGCTTAGAGGCAGGGGGTAATGAAAAACTGTTTTTT. The rearrangement uses TRBV11-2 and TRBJ1-4; 7 bases are a match to TRBD1. The J segment lost 4 bases and the V segment lost 0 bases, leaving 2 bases of the junction unmatched. The CDR3 runs to 15 residues. Germline CDR1 reads SGHAT; CDR2 reads FQNNGV.

The J gene is TRBJ2-2, the V gene TRBV27, with TRBD2 as a possible D gene (5 bases). The CDR3 runs 15 residues. V was clipped by 7 bases and J by 1 base, with 13 bases between them. The V gene's germline CDR1 is MNHEY and CDR2 SMNVEV (reference sequence). CDR3: CASKLTGLNTGELFF. Here the CDR3 DNA reads TGTGCCAGCAAACTTACTGGACTGAACACCGGGGAGCTGTTTTTT.

This clone was counted only a few times. This rearrangement joins TRBV9 to TRBJ1-1; D remains unclear. Between the trimmed V and J ends, which lost 1 base and 5 bases, there was a span of 21 bases. CDR3 length: 17 residues. Germline V CDR1 and CDR2: SGDLS, YYNGEE. The chain's CDR3 is CASSVSIGDKLGTEAFF. The CDR3 DNA reads as TGTGCCAGCAGCGTATCAATCGGCGACAAATTAGGGACTGAAGCTTTCTTT.

The rearrangement joins TRBV5-6 to TRBJ2-3; either TRBD1 or TRBD2 may fit D (6 bases each). The CDR3 length is 14 residues. Trimming pared 4 bases from V and 3 bases from J, leaving 12 bases between. Germline CDR1 SGHDT, CDR2 YYEEEE. The CDR3 loop reads CASSPRGLTDTQYF. The CDR3 nucleotides read TGTGCCAGCAGCCCCCGGGGGCTGACAGATACGCAGTATTTT. The complete variable domain, with remaining parts taken from reference TRBV5-6 and TRBJ2-3, reads DAGVTQSPTHLIKTRGQQVTLRCSPKSGHDTVSWYQQALGQGPQFIFQYYEEEERQRGNFPDRFSGHQFPNYSSELNVNALLLGDSALYLCASSPRGLTDTQYFGPGTRLTVL.

The chain is built from TRBV5-1 and TRBJ2-7, with 8 nucleotides matching TRBD2. The CDR3 is 16 residues long. Germline V gives CDR1 SGHRS, CDR2 YFSETQ. V was pared by 5 bases and J by 0 bases, with 10 bases of the junction left unmatched. This chain's CDR3 is CASRRTSRGSSYEQYF. The DNA for the CDR3 is TGCGCCAGCAGACGGACTAGCCGGGGAAGCTCCTACGAGCAGTACTTC.

The chain couples TRBV7-8 to TRBJ1-1, with D perhaps TRBD1 (6 bases). CDR3 size: 16 residues. Germline V lookup: CDR1 SGHVS, CDR2 FQNEAQ. Trimming removed 1 base at V and 3 bases at J, with 15 bases between. CDR3: CASSLVLGHLDTEAFF. The CDR3 DNA is TGTGCCAGCAGCTTAGTGCTGGGACATCTGGACACTGAAGCTTTCTTT. Using reference TRBV7-8 and TRBJ1-1 for the parts outside the CDR3, the full variable domain is GAGVSQSPRYKVAKRGQDVALRCDPISGHVSLFWYQQALGQGPEFLTYFQNEAQLDKSGLPSDRFFAERPEGSVSTLKIQRTQQEDSAVYLCASSLVLGHLDTEAFFGQGTRLTVV.

The chain combines TRBV15 with TRBJ1-1; tentatively, D is TRBD1 (6 bases). V was pared by 1 base and J by 4 bases, with 16 bases between. The V gene's germline CDR1 is LNHNV and CDR2 YYDKDF (reference sequence). The length of the CDR3 is 16 residues. In DNA, the CDR3 is TGTGCCACCAGCAGAGGATTAGGGGCAGGGGCCACTGAAGCTTTCTTT. Translating it yields CATSRGLGAGATEAFF.

The gene calls are TRBV18 and TRBJ2-3; TRBD2 is a possible D gene (6 bases). In germline, CDR1 is KGHSH, CDR2 LQKENI. V lost 2 bases to trimming and J lost 2 bases, with 20 bases between them. This CDR3 has 18 amino acids. In DNA form, the CDR3 reads TGTGCCAGCTCACCAATTGTCCTCCGGCGGGGTAACACAGATACGCAGTATTTT. It yields the protein CASSPIVLRRGNTDTQYF.

The chain joins TRBV7-2 to TRBJ1-1, with 7 bases lining up with TRBD1. The CDR3 runs to 14 residues. CDR1 is SGHTA and CDR2 is FQGNSA in the germline V gene. With V trimmed by 5 bases and J by 1 base, 4 bases remained unmatched. The CDR3 DNA sequence: TGTGCCAGCAGCCCCTCAGGGGGGAACACTGAAGCTTTCTTT. It translates to CASSPSGGNTEAFF.

This clone was observed a single time. The chain uses TRBV27 and TRBJ2-7; 8 bases are a match to TRBD1. Germline V gives CDR1 MNHEY, CDR2 SMNVEV (reference sequence). The CDR3 spans 14 residues. The junction had 5 bases not matched to a gene; V was cut back by 6 bases and J by 1 base. This CDR3 reads CASSLRQGSYEQYF. The CDR3 nucleotides are TGTGCCAGCAGCCTCCGACAGGGGTCCTACGAGCAGTACTTC.

The V gene is TRBV9, the J gene TRBJ2-6; D is possibly TRBD1 or TRBD2 (5 bases each). Germline V CDR1 and CDR2: SGDLS, YYNGEE. V lost 2 bases and J 0 bases, leaving 12 bases between the germline ends. The CDR3 spans 17 residues. CDR3: CASSVETDYSGANVLTF. The CDR3 region has the DNA TGTGCCAGCAGCGTCGAGACAGACTACTCTGGGGCCAACGTCCTGACTTTC. The variable domain in full, with the rest retrieved from reference TRBV9 and TRBJ2-6, is DSGVTQTPKHLITATGQRVTLRCSPRSGDLSVYWYQQSLDQGLQFLIQYYNGEERAKGNILERFSAQQFPDLHSELNLSSLELGDSALYFCASSVETDYSGANVLTFGAGSRLTVL.

The chain couples TRBV19 to TRBJ1-1, with D unresolved. CDR3 length: 13 residues. CDR1 and CDR2 from the germline V gene are LNHDA and SQIVND (reference sequence). V dropped 3 bases and J dropped 7 bases, with 12 bases sitting between them. The CDR3 here is CASSIQERSEAFF. CDR3 bases: TGTGCCAGTAGTATCCAAGAACGGAGTGAAGCTTTCTTT.

The V gene is TRBV27, the J gene TRBJ2-7; 9 bases are shared with TRBD1. The CDR3 length is 14 residues. V shed 5 bases, J shed 4 bases, and the junction held 6 bases outside the gene matches. The germline CDR1 and CDR2 sequences are MNHEY and SMNVEV (reference sequence). The CDR3, as DNA: TGTGCCAGCAGTACCCAACAGGGGGCGTACGAGCAGTACTTC. Translation gives CASSTQQGAYEQYF.

This chain connects TRBV7-8 to TRBJ1-6; D unclear. Looked up from germline, CDR1 is SGHVS and CDR2 is FQNEAQ. CDR3 length: 14 residues. V was shortened by 1 base and J by 5 bases, with 6 bases between the two germline ends. CDR3 DNA: TGTGCCAGCAGCTTAGGGCAGGATAATTCACCCCTCCACTTT. This gives the protein CASSLGQDNSPLHF.